This T cell receptor beta chain was sequenced during a study of cytomegalovirus exposure and HLA in healthy donors. Only a few counts were recorded for this clone. Researchers ran the PCR with 60 Vbeta and 13 Jbeta primers. Clones were sequenced by immunoSEQ multiplex PCR, and TCRdb holds only the in-frame ones, with some missing. Here the sample spans about 140,000 clones, 80% being singletons. Sequencing was carried out using PBMCs. The TCR originated in a man aged 50-60 years in good health and CMV-seronegative.

The CDR3 loop is CASSPQTGGGYTF. The CDR3 DNA is TGTGCCAGCTCACCACAGACAGGGGGTGGCTACACCTTC. The genes are TRBV18 and TRBJ1-2; 9 bases are shared with TRBD1. CDR1 is KGHSH and CDR2 is LQKENI in the germline V gene. Trimming at V came to 1 base and at J to 7 bases, leaving 1 base not matched to a gene. This CDR3 spans 13 amino acids. Looking up the rest from reference TRBV18 and TRBJ1-2 gives the full variable domain: NAGVMQNPRHLVRRRGQEARLRCSPMKGHSHVYWYRQLPEEGLKFMVYLQKENIIDESGMPKERFSAEFPKEGPSILRIQQVVRGDSAAYFCASSPQTGGGYTFGSGTRLTVV.